Presented here are 9 T cell receptor beta chains from one specimen sequenced in a study of blood T cell repertoires in COVID-19. The repertoire was sequenced with immunoSEQ multiplex PCR; TCRdb's copy has only in-frame clones and lacks some. The profile shows 65,000 to 70,000 clones, 86% of them singletons. Sequencing used peripheral blood. The source of these receptors is a man aged 45-65 years with acute or convalescent COVID-19.

J is TRBJ2-7 and V is TRBV5-6; D possibly corresponds to TRBD1 (5 bases). The length of the CDR3 is 14 residues. From germline, CDR1 is SGHDT and CDR2 YYEEEE. V shed 6 bases and J shed 2 bases, with 15 bases lying between them. CDR3 protein: CASTPSDKAYEQYF. The CDR3 nucleotides read TGTGCCAGCACCCCGTCGGACAAGGCCTACGAGCAGTACTTC.

This chain uses TRBV2 with TRBJ2-7; D might be TRBD1 (6 bases). This CDR3 is built from 13 residues. The germline V gene encodes CDR1 SNHLY and CDR2 FYNNEI. V lost 7 bases, J lost 3 bases, and 13 bases lay in between. The CDR3 DNA sequence: TGTGCCAGCATTATGGACAGAGACTACGAGCAGTACTTC. It translates to CASIMDRDYEQYF.

This clone has just one count. This chain uses TRBV27 with TRBJ2-7, with D possibly being TRBD2 (7 bases). The CDR3 is 12 residues long. Germline V gives CDR1 MNHEY, CDR2 SMNVEV (reference sequence). The CDR3 DNA sequence: TGTGCTTGCGGGGGCCCATCCTACGAGCAGTACTTC. This encodes CACGGPSYEQYF.

J is TRBJ2-7 and V is TRBV6-5; D not certain. Germline V gives CDR1 MNHEY, CDR2 SVGAGI. The CDR3 runs 14 residues. V was clipped by 2 bases and J by 1 base, with 9 bases between them. CDR3 in amino acids: CASSYSGSSYEQYF. CDR3 DNA sequence: TGTGCCAGCAGTTACAGTGGCAGTTCCTACGAGCAGTACTTC.

The chain uses TRBV27 and TRBJ1-3; no clear D. The CDR3 runs 13 residues. V lost 6 bases and J 4 bases, leaving 10 bases between the germline ends. The germline V gene has CDR1 MNHEY and CDR2 SMNVEV (reference sequence). This CDR3 is CASSLGQGNTIYF. The DNA of the CDR3 is TGTGCCAGCAGCCTGGGCCAAGGAAACACCATATATTTT.

The count of this clone is one. This chain joins TRBV27 and TRBJ1-3; no clear D. CDR1 is MNHEY and CDR2 is SMNVEV in the germline V gene (reference sequence). The CDR3 length is 12 residues. V gave up 7 bases and J gave up 6 bases, with 10 bases separating them. This CDR3 is CASKDRANTIYF. The CDR3 DNA sequence: TGTGCCAGCAAAGATCGAGCAAACACCATATATTTT.

The chain employs TRBV24-1 and TRBJ2-1, with 7 bases identical to TRBD1. J lost 2 bases, V lost 3 bases, and 6 bases had no gene match. The CDR3 is made up of 16 amino acids. The germline V gene has CDR1 KGHDR and CDR2 SFDVKD. DNA of the CDR3: TGTGCCACCAGTGATCCCCGGGACAGTACCTACAATGAGCAGTTCTTC. Its protein product is CATSDPRDSTYNEQFF.

The genes are TRBV30 and TRBJ1-3, with a weak D call TRBD1 (5 bases). The CDR3 is made up of 14 amino acids. Per the germline V gene, CDR1 is GTSNPN and CDR2 is SVGIG (reference sequence). Trimming shortened V by 5 bases and J by 4 bases, and 15 bases separated the two germline ends. For the CDR3, the DNA is TGTGCCTGGGGGGACTTCGGACGGGGAAACACCATATATTTT. Residues: CAWGDFGRGNTIYF. The full variable domain, with the rest looked up from reference TRBV30 and TRBJ1-3, is SQTIHQWPATLVQPVGSPLSLECTVEGTSNPNLYWYRQAAGRGLQLLFYSVGIGQISSEVPQNLSASRPQDRQFILSSKKLLLSDSGFYLCAWGDFGRGNTIYFGEGSWLTVV.

V gene TRBV25-1 combines with J gene TRBJ2-3; D is perhaps TRBD1 (6 bases). CDR3 size: 14 residues. Germline V gene lookup returns CDR1 MGHDK and CDR2 SYGVNS. Between the trimmed V and J ends, which lost 7 bases and 2 bases, there was a span of 13 bases. The CDR3, as DNA: TGTGCCAGCACTCTACAGGGCGTCACAGATACGCAGTATTTT. This gives the protein CASTLQGVTDTQYF. Combining the CDR3 with reference TRBV25-1 and TRBJ2-3 gives the whole variable domain EADIYQTPRYLVIGTGKKITLECSQTMGHDKMYWYQQDPGMELHLIHYSYGVNSTEKGDLSSESTVSRIRTEHFPLTLESARPSHTSQYLCASTLQGVTDTQYFGPGTRLTVL.